The entry below gives a single TCR beta chain sequence along with its context. Sequencing used immunoSEQ multiplex PCR; TCRdb keeps in-frame clones, though not all of them. Of 250,000 or so clones in the sample, 70% to 90% were seen once. Individuals aged about 18 to 89 years were recruited from about two dozen US areas. The CDR3 is 14 amino acids. V was shortened by 1 base and J by 4 bases, with 10 bases between the two germline ends. CDR1 and CDR2 (germline): SGHVS, FQNEAQ. This sample was included in a study of blood T cell repertoires in COVID-19. Sample: PBMCs or T cells enriched from blood (not recorded which). This clonotype originated in a woman between 40 and 55 years old with acute COVID-19. V usage is TRBV7-8 and J usage is TRBJ1-2; maybe TRBD1 (5 bases). In DNA form, the CDR3 reads TGTGCCAGCAGCTTAGGGGGCTCGACCTATGGCTACACCTTC. Residues: CASSLGGSTYGYTF.